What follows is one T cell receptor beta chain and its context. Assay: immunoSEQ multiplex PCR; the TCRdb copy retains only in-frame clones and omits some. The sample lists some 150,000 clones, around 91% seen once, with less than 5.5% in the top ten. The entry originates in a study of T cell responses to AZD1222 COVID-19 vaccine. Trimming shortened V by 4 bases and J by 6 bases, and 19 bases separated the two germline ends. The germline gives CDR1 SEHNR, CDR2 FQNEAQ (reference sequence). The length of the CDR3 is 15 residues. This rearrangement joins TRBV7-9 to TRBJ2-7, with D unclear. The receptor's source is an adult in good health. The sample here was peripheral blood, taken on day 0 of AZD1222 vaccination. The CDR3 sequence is CASSWGNGPLSEQYF. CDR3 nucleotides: TGTGCCAGCAGCTGGGGTAACGGGCCCTTAAGCGAGCAGTACTTC.